This TCR beta chain was recovered during a study of T cell repertoires in cytomegalovirus infection. The CDR3 has 15 residues. The V and J ends lost 4 bases and 0 bases respectively, with 11 bases between them. From germline, CDR1 is SGHRS and CDR2 YFSETQ. TCRdb reprocessed the reads via MiXCR and lists one record per CDR3 protein. The sample yields approximately 730,000 distinct CDR3 sequences, around 31% seen once. Comment on this clonotype: The antigen remains undetermined.

Sample: cultured PBMCs, taken from culture after CMV antigen stimulation. The clonotype comes from a human donor in good health (CMV status not recorded). Some clones in this sample may be carry-over from other donors' samples. The V and J genes are TRBV5-1 and TRBJ2-1, with a tentative D call TRBD2 (6 bases). DNA of the CDR3: TGCGCCAGCAGCCCCTACGGGAGCTCCTACAATGAGCAGTTCTTC. Encoded protein: CASSPYGSSYNEQFF.